This T cell receptor (beta chain) was retrieved from a study of identical twins (dated by TCRdb to 2016 to 2017). A note on the overall study: TCR alpha and beta repertoires from monozygotic twins, unrelated adults of various ages and cord blood were deep-sequenced to test whether fetal clonotypes persist. Replicate twin experiments were performed at different times using different library preparation protocols to rule out contamination.

This clonotype has a handful of counts. It has no known antigen specificity. No much larger clone is present one base from it, and per-base qualities are unavailable. The library was prepared using 5' RACE. Data came from an Illumina HiSeq 2000. Template switching introduced a universal primer binding site; the final cDNA contained a unique molecular identifier, enabling accurate counting of TCR cDNA molecules. Specific primers in the conserved constant-segment region were used to synthesize first-strand cDNA for the TCR alpha and beta chains. Each cDNA library was double barcoded, with a SMART-Mk sample barcode plus Illumina barcodes, to control for contamination. Two successive PCR steps introduced TruSeq adapter sequences along with Illumina sample barcodes. The Illumina HiSeq platform was used with custom primers to sequence TCR alpha and beta cDNA libraries. The original methods were these. MiGEC processed the raw reads to extract unique molecular identifiers, while MiXCR was used to determine the CDR3 positions. Recombination models were inferred per individual with the repgenHMM and IGoR tools using an EM algorithm. Shared clonotype analysis was performed with the tcR package in R, normalizing sharing by the product of cloneset sizes. Out-of-frame nonproductive sequences were analyzed to study raw recombination free of thymic and clonal selection effects. TCRdb reprocessing: public reads trimmed at Q25 with fastp, clones called with MiXCR, in-frame beta chains kept. Each entry is one CDR3 protein sequence, shown with its most common DNA and genes. The authors' filters were not applied to this entry. This sample lists about 530,000 distinct CDR3 sequences; around 24% were detected once. The ten biggest clones cover more than 0.4% of the sample.

Broad study findings and their caveats: The excess sharing between twins in beta out-of-frame sequences was weaker because fewer shared sequences reduced the signal-to-noise ratio. Out-of-frame TCR alpha sharing in monozygotic twins was systematically underestimated by recombination models, whereas sharing between unrelated individuals was in agreement with the recombination models. Because the same donors could not be followed over many years, the conclusions depended on cross-sectional statistical analysis. Abundant cord blood beta clonotypes had fewer insertions, young adult naive repertoires showed a similar but weaker trend, and memory repertoires showed no such trend. Invariant T cells such as MAIT and iNKT could partly confound zero-insertion analyses, although diverse VJ usage argued against such confounding for most clonotypes. Compared with coincidental sharing between unrelated individuals, an excess of low generation-probability sequences was observed among out-of-frame TCR alpha sequences shared between twins.

From the cysteine up to the phenylalanine, the CDR3 has a length of 12 residues. Just the 36-base CDR3 DNA is kept, in frame starting at base 1. The germline ends are 14 bases apart after V is trimmed by 5 bases and J by 12 bases. The germline V gene (reference sequence) sets CDR1 to LGHDT and CDR2 to YNNKEL. Every donor was a healthy Caucasian. The twin cohort comprised three pairs of female monozygotic twins, all aged roughly 18 to 30 years. Positive isolation kits from Invitrogen were used to isolate the CD4+ and CD8+ T cell populations. The same data also contributed to another study, on yellow fever vaccine responses in identical twins. The other study reports the following: According to the authors, the vaccine-induced T cell response in identical twins seemed to be partly convergent and partly specific to each individual. In identical twins, the study followed T cell clones that responded to the vaccine with precision.

Sequencing input: CD4+ T cells sorted from blood. This sequence originates from a woman under 30 in good health. The chain couples TRBV3-1 to TRBJ2-1, with TRBD1 perhaps the D gene, on 5 matching bases. The CDR3 region has the sequence CASSSVPQGQFF. The bases are TGTGCCAGCAGCTCCGTCCCTCAGGGGCAGTTCTTC.